The source of this T cell receptor (beta chain) is a study of technical replicates of blood from a handful of donors (dated by TCRdb to 2016 to 2017). The library was produced with the immunoSEQ multiplex PCR assay. The table was pulled from immuneACCESS by TCRdb, which kept in-frame rearrangements only. Such tables lose some clones; where checked, under half of the loss comes from unresolved V genes, and the rest has no known cause. The sample includes 55,000 to 80,000 clones, with 93% observed a single time. The ten largest clones add up to 0.25% to 0.3% of the sample. Regarding this clone: The antigen this receptor binds is unknown. The record has no base qualities; no much larger clone is one base away.

The CDR3, from cysteine to phenylalanine, totals 16 residues. Kept here is only the CDR3 DNA, which spans 48 bases and is read in frame from base 1. V was cut back by 3 bases and J by 2 bases, leaving a gap of 16 bases between them. The germline V gene gives CDR1 as SGHRS and CDR2 as YFSETQ. Sequencing was done on a sample of T cells isolated from PBMCs. This TCR derives from a human donor in good health. The rearrangement combines TRBV5-1 with TRBJ2-3, with the D gene call left open. The DNA sequence is as follows: TGCGCCAGCAGCTCCGATGTGCGAGGCTTCACAGATACGCAGTATTTT. Its coded protein is CASSSDVRGFTDTQYF. The full variable domain, with segments outside the CDR3 supplied by the reference TRBV5-1 and TRBJ2-3 proteins, appears as KAGVTQTPRYLIKTRGQQVTLSCSPISGHRSVSWYQQTPGQGLQFLFEYFSETQRNKGNFPGRFSGRQFSNSRSEMNVSTLELGDSALYLCASSSDVRGFTDTQYFGPGTRLTVL.